What follows is one T cell receptor beta chain and its context. Its antigen is undetermined. The sample comes from a study of blood T cells in healthy people across ages. Study-level points and caveats: The diversity estimates, figures obtained from one million T cells, were considered underestimates. Across the age range, TCR beta diversity per million T cells fell in a roughly linear way. It was the long-lived donors that had more naive CD4+ cells and higher diversity than aged donors.

The CDR3 consists of 16 residues. A J-beta primer mix and a sample-barcoded 5' primer were used in a second PCR of roughly 6 to 12 cycles. Sequencing of every sample gave 3 million or more CDR3-containing paired-end reads. TCRdb ran MiXCR on the 5' RACE reads and lists one entry per CDR3 protein. The profile covers about 780,000 distinct CDR3 sequences, with 46% appearing a single time and 15% to 20% taken by the ten largest. Source material: blood. The chain carries TRBV21-1 and TRBJ2-7; the DNA was not used to check the table's D call, TRBD2. The better agreement between TRBJ2-5 and the DNA end casts doubt on the J call. TRBV21-1 is classified as a pseudogene. The clonotype comes from an elderly man in good health. The CDR3 nucleotides are TGTGCCAGCAGCAAAGTGGGGGAGGCAGGGCGGGGGACCCAGTACTTC. Amino acid sequence: CASSKVGEAGRGTQYF.